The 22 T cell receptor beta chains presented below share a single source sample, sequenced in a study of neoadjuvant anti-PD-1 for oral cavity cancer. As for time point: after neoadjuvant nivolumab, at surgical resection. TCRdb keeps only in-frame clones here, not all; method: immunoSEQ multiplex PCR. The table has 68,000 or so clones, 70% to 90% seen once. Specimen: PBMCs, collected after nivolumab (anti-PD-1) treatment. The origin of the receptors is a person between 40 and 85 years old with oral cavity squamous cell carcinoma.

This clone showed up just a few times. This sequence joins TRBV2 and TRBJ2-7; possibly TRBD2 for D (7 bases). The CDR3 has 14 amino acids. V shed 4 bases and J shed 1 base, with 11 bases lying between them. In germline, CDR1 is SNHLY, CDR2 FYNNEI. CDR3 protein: CASSAGGISYEQYF. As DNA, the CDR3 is TGTGCCAGCAGTGCGGGGGGCATTTCCTACGAGCAGTACTTC.

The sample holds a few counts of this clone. CDR3 nucleotide sequence: TGCGCCAGCAGTGATGTAGCGGGGAGCCCCTACGAGCAGTACTTC. It translates to CASSDVAGSPYEQYF. This rearrangement joins TRBV10-2 to TRBJ2-7; 8 nucleotides agree with TRBD2. Germline loops: CDR1 WSHSY, CDR2 SAAADI. The CDR3 is 15 amino acids. Losses at the gene ends were 3 bases for V and 2 bases for J; bases not matched to a gene: 6.

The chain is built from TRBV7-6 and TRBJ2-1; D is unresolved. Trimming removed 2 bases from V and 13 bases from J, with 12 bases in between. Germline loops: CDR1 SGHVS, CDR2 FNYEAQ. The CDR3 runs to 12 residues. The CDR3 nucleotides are TGTGCCAGCAGCTTATTCCTAGGGATACAGTTCTTC. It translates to CASSLFLGIQFF.

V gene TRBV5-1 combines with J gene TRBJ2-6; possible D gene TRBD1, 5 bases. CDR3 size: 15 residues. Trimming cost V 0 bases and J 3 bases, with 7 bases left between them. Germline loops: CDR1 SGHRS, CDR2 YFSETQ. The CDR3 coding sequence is TGCGCCAGCAGCTTGGGGGGCGGTGGGGCCAACGTCCTGACTTTC. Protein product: CASSLGGGGANVLTF.

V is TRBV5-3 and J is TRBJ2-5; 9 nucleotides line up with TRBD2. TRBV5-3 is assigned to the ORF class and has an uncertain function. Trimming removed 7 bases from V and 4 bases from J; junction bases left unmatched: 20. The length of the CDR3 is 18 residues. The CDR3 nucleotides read TGTGCCAGAGGGGTTCAATGGGCTAGCGGGGAGCTCCTAGAGACCCAGTACTTC. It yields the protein CARGVQWASGELLETQYF.

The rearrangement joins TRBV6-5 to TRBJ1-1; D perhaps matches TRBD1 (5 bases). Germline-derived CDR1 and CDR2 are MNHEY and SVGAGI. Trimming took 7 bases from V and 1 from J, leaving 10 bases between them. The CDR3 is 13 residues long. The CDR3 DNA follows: TGTGCCAGCATCCCCGGGGGGAACACTGAAGCTTTCTTT. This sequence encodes CASIPGGNTEAFF.

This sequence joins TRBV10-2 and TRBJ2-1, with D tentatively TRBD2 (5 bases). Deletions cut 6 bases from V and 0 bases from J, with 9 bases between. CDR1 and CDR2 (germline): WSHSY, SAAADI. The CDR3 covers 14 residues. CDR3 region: CASSGEGSYNEQFF. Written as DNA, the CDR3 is TGCGCCAGCAGCGGGGAAGGCTCCTACAATGAGCAGTTCTTC.

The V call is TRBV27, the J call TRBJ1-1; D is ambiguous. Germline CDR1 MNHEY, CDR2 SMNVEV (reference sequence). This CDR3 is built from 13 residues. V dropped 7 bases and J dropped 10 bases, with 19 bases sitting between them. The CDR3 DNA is TGTGCCAGCATCGCGGACGGCCGCTTTATAGCTTTCTTT. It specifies CASIADGRFIAFF.

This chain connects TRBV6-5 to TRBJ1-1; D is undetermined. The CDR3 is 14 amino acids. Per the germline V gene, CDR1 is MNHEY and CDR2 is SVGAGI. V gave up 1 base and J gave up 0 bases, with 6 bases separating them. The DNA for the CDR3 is TGTGCCAGCAGTTACTTGGCGATGAACACTGAAGCTTTCTTT. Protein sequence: CASSYLAMNTEAFF.

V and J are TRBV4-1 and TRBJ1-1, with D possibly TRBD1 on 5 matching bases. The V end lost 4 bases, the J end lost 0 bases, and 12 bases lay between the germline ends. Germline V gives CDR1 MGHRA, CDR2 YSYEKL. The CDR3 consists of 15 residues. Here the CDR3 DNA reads TGCGCCAGCAGCCTCGGGGCTTCCATGAACACTGAAGCTTTCTTT. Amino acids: CASSLGASMNTEAFF.

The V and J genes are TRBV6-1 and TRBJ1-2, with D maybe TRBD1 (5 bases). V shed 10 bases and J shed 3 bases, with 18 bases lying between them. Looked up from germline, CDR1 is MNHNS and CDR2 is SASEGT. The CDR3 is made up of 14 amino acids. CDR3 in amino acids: CAIQRGTGDYGYTF. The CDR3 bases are TGTGCCATCCAGAGAGGAACAGGAGACTATGGCTACACCTTC.

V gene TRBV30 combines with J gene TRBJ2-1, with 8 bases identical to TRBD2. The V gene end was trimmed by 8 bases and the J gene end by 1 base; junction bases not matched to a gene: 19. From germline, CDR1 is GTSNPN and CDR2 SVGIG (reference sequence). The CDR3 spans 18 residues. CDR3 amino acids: CAAIGGTSGSRSYNEQFF. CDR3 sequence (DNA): TGTGCCGCGATCGGGGGAACTAGCGGCTCTCGATCCTACAATGAGCAGTTCTTC.

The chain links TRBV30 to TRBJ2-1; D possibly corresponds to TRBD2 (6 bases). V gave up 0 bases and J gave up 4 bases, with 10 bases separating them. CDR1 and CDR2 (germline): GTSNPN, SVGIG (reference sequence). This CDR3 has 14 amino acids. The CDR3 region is CAWSVGRNYNEQFF. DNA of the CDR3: TGTGCCTGGAGTGTAGGGAGGAATTACAATGAGCAGTTCTTC.

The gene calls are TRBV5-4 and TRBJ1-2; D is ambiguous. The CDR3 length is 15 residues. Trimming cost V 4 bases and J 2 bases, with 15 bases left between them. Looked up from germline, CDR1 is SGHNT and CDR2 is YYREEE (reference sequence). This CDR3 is CASSPPFGENYGYTF. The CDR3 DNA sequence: TGTGCCAGCAGCCCGCCCTTCGGGGAAAACTATGGCTACACCTTC. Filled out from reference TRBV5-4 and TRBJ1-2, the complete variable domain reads ETGVTQSPTHLIKTRGQQVTLRCSSQSGHNTVSWYQQALGQGPQFIFQYYREEENGRGNFPPRFSGLQFPNYSSELNVNALELDDSALYLCASSPPFGENYGYTFGSGTRLTVV.

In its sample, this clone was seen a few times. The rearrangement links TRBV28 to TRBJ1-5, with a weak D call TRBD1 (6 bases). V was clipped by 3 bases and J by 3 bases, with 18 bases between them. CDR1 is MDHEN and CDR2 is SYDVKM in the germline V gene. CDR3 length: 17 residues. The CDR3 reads CASSLIGGVIHNQPQHF. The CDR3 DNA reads TGTGCCAGCAGTTTGATAGGGGGGGTGATCCACAATCAGCCCCAGCATTTT.

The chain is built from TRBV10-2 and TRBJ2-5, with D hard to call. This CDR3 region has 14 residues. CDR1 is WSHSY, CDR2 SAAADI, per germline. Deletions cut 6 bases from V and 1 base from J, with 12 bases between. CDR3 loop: CASSLTRVQETQYF. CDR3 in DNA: TGCGCCAGCAGCTTAACAAGGGTCCAAGAGACCCAGTACTTC.

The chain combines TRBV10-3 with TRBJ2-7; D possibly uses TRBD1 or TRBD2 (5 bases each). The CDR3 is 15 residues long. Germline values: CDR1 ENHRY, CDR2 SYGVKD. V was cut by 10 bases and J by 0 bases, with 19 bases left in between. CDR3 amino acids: CATTSDMRGSYEQYF. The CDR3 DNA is TGTGCCACAACCTCGGATATGAGGGGCTCCTACGAGCAGTACTTC.

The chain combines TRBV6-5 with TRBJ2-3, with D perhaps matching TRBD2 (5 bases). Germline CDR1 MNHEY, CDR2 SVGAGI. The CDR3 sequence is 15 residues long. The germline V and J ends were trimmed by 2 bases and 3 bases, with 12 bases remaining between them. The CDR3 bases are TGTGCCAGCAGTTACGGGGTGCTAGCAACAGATACGCAGTATTTT. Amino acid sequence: CASSYGVLATDTQYF.

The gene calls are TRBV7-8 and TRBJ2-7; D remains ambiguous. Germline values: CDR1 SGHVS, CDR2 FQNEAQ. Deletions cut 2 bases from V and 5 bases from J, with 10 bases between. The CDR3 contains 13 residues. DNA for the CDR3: TGTGCCAGCAGCTTATATCATGCGGACGAGCAGTACTTC. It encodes CASSLYHADEQYF.

The CDR3 is CSADPVTEAFF. The DNA of the CDR3 is TGCAGTGCCGACCCAGTAACTGAAGCTTTCTTT. The genes are TRBV20-1 and TRBJ1-1; no clear D gene. Germline values: CDR1 DFQATT, CDR2 SNEGSKA (reference sequence). This CDR3 spans 11 amino acids. The V and J ends lost 6 bases and 5 bases respectively, with 10 bases between them.

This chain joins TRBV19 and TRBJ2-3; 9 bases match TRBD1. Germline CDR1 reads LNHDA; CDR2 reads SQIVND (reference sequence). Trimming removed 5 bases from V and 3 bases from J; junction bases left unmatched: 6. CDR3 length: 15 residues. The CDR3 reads CASSPDRGETDTQYF. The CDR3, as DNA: TGTGCCAGTAGTCCGGACAGGGGCGAAACAGATACGCAGTATTTT.

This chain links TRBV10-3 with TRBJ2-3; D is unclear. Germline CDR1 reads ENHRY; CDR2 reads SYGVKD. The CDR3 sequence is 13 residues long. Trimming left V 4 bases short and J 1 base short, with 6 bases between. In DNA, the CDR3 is TGTGCCATCAGTGTCGATCGCACAGATACGCAGTATTTT. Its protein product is CAISVDRTDTQYF.